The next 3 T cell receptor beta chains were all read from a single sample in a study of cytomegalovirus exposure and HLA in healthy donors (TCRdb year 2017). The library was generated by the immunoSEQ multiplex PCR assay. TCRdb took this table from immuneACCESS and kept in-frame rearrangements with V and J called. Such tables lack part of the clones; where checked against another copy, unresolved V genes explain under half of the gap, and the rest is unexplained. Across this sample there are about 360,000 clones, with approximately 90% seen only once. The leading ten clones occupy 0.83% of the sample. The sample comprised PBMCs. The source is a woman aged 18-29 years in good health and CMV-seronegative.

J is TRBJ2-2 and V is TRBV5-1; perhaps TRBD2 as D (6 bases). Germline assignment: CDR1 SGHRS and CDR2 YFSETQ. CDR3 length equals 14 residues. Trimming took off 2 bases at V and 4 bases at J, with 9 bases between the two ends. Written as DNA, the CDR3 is TGCGCCAGCAGCTTCGGACTATTCACCGGGGAGCTGTTTTTT. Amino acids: CASSFGLFTGELFF.

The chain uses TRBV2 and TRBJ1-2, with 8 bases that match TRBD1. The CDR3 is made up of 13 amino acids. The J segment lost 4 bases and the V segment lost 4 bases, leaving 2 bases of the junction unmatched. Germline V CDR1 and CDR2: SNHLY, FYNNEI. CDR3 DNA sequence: TGTGCCAGCAGTGGACAGGGGTTCTATGGCTACACCTTC. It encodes CASSGQGFYGYTF. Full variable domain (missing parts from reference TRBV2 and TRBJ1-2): EPEVTQTPSHQVTQMGQEVILRCVPISNHLYFYWYRQILGQKVEFLVSFYNNEISEKSEIFDDQFSVERPDGSNFTLKIRSTKLEDSAMYFCASSGQGFYGYTFGSGTRLTVV.

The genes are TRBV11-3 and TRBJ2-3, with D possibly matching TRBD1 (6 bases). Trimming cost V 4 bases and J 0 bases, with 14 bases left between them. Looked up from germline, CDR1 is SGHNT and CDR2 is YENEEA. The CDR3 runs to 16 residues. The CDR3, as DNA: TGTGCCAGCAGCTATGAGGCAGGGGTTAGCACAGATACGCAGTATTTT. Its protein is CASSYEAGVSTDTQYF.